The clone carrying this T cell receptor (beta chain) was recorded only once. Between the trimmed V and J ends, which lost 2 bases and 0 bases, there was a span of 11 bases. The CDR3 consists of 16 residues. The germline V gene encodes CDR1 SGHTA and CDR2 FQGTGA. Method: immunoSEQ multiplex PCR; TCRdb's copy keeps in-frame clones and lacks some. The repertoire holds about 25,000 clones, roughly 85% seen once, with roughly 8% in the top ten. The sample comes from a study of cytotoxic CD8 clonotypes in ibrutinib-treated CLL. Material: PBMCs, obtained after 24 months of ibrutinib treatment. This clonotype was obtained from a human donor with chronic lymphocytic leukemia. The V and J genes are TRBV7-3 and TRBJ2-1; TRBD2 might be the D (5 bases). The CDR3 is CASSLSWGVSYNEQFF. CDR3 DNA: TGTGCCAGCAGCTTATCGTGGGGAGTCTCCTACAATGAGCAGTTCTTC.